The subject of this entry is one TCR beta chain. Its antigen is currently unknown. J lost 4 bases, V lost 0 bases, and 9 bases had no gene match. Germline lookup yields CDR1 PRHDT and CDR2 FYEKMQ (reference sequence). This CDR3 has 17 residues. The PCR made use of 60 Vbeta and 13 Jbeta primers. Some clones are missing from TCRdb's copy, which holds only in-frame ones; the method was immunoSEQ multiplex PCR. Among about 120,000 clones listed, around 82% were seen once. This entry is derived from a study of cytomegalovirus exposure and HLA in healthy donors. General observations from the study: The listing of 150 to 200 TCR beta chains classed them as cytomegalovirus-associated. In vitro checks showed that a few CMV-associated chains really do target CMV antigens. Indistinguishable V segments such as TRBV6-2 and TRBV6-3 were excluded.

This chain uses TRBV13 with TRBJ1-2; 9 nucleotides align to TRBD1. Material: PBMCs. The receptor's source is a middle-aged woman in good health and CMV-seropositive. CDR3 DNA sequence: TGTGCCAGCAGCTTAGGAATTTTGGGACAGGGCCCCTATGGCTACACCTTC. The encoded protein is CASSLGILGQGPYGYTF. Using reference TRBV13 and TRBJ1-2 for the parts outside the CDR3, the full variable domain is AAGVIQSPRHLIKEKRETATLKCYPIPRHDTVYWYQQGPGQDPQFLISFYEKMQSDKGSIPDRFSAQQFSDYHSELNMSSLELGDSALYFCASSLGILGQGPYGYTFGSGTRLTVV.